This TCR beta chain derives from a study of T cell responses to AZD1222 COVID-19 vaccine (dated by TCRdb to the early 2020s). In terms of the full investigation: AZD1222 recipients given second doses at about 4 weeks or at about 12 weeks were pooled, since spike-specific TCR depth and breadth were not found to differ between the two schedules. A total of about 250 trial participants underwent TCR sequencing, of whom around 210 had received two doses of AZD1222 and 26 had received two doses of the MenACWY control vaccine. Trial participants were enrolled by age into 18-55, 56-69 and 70-plus year subgroups, with 148, 28 and 57 TCR-sequenced participants respectively. What the authors observed across the whole study: Only five or six AZD1222 recipients were SARS-CoV-2 seropositive at baseline, limiting conclusions about previously exposed vaccinees. After two AZD1222 doses, both the breadth and the depth of spike-specific TCRs were significantly higher than at day 0 and than in MenACWY recipients. Reportedly, close to half of the unique spike-specific TCRs recognized epitopes lying outside the regions that are mutated in the B.1.351 and B.1.1.7 variants. Participants were mostly white British and included more females than males, and it was suggested by the authors that clonal diversity may have been underestimated. No day 14 peak-response samples were available, so repertoires were characterized only after the peak T cell response. In the small 56-69-year group, the increase in depth fell short of significance, most likely because of low power. The vaccine-associated CD4 TCRs covered the entire spike protein, and the dominant responses fell in regions 160-218 and 743-854.

This sample's time point label indicates: baseline before first vaccination. Samples from vaccinated people were obtained from the UK trials COV001 and COV002, which included a single-blind randomized controlled phase 2/3 trial of AZD1222 (ChAdOx1 nCoV-19) in healthy adults. Trial participant PBMC samples were collected at day 0 and day 28 after the second dose for TCRbeta chain sequencing. V sheds 7 bases and J sheds 4 bases, leaving 10 bases between their ends. Reading from cysteine to phenylalanine, the CDR3 counts 12 amino acids. The read is trimmed to its CDR3 DNA, 36 bases read in frame from base 1. CDR1 and CDR2, looked up from the germline V gene, are SGHTA and FQGNSA. Turning to this clone: The antigen it recognizes is unknown. Base qualities are missing; no much larger clone stands one base away.

The CDR3 regions of human TCRbeta chains were analyzed by immunosequencing. The study's own analysis went as follows. Repertoire TCRs were matched against a reference library of SARS-CoV-2-specific TCRs generated with the MIRA antigen-specificity platform. Breadth was defined as the fraction of unique TCRs that were SARS-CoV-2-associated, and depth was defined as the fraction of total T cells that were SARS-CoV-2-associated. Using the MIRA data, each spike-specific TCR was assigned both to the spike region to which the TCR was reactive and to a CD4 or CD8 class. Log10-transformed breadth and depth values were compared by one-way ANOVA with Sidak's multiple comparisons tests. As stored in TCRdb, this immuneACCESS dataset retains in-frame rearrangements with V and J assigned. A fraction of the clones does not appear; measured against another copy, unresolved V genes explain less than half of the discrepancy, and the remainder lacks a known reason. D and trimming were read from the DNA, whereas the V and J calls and clone size are those reported in that table. Recorded for this sample are around 110,000 clones; about 91% of them occurred a single time. The top ten hold approximately 1.5% of the sample.

The sample here was peripheral blood, taken on day 0 of AZD1222 vaccination. The clonotype originates from an adult in good health. The rearranged chain carries TRBV7-2 and TRBJ1-1; there is no confident call for the D gene. The nucleotide sequence reads TGTGCCAGCACCCTGTCGAGCACTGAAGCTTTCTTT. Translated, this is CASTLSSTEAFF.